This T cell receptor (beta chain) was recorded in a study of Ad26.COV2.S vaccination and SARS-CoV-2 variants. For this clone: Its specificity is not known.

Treatment meaning: around 19 received Ad26.COV2.S at low or high dose, single or two shots; roughly five received placebo; per-sample allocation not given. Material that was analyzed had been drawn on day 63 after the first vaccine or placebo injection. Vaccination used an Ad26 vector expressing Wuhan-strain SARS-CoV-2 spike. The CDR3 extends over 17 amino acids. Study results and limitations: Analyses that measured TCR breadth and depth may have underestimated total T cell responses.

Sequenced by immunoSEQ multiplex PCR; TCRdb stores in-frame clones only, minus some. In the table there are fewer than 600,000 clones, approximately 90% of which are singletons. The sample in question was peripheral blood, obtained in a trial of Ad26.COV2.S vaccine versus placebo. The chain recombines TRBV21-1 with TRBJ2-7; the DNA was not compared with TRBD2, the D call given in the table. TRBV21-1 is a listed pseudogene. This TCR was recovered from a person aged 18-60 years who received the Ad26.COV2.S COVID-19 vaccine or a placebo. The CDR3 protein is CASSKGTSGGTSYEQYF. The CDR3 DNA sequence: TGTGCCAGCAGCAAAGGTACTAGCGGGGGGACCTCCTACGAGCAGTACTTC.